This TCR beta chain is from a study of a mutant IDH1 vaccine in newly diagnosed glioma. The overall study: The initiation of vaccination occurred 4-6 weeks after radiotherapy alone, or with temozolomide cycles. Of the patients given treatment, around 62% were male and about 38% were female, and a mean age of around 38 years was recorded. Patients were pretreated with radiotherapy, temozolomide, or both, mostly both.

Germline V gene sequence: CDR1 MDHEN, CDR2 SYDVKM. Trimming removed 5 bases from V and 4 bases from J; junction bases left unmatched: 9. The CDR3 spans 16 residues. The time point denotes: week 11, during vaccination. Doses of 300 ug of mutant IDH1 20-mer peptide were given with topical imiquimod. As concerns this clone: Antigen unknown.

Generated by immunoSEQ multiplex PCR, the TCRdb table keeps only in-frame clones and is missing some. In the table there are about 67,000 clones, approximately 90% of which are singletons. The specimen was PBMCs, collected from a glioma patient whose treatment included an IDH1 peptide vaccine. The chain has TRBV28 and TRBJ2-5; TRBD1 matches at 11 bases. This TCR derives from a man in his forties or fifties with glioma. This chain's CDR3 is CASSLRTGGGRETQYF. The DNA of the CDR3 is TGTGCCAGCAGTCTCCGGACAGGGGGCGGAAGAGAGACCCAGTACTTC. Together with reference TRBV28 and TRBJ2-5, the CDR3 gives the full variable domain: DVKVTQSSRYLVKRTGEKVFLECVQDMDHENMFWYRQDPGLGLRLIYFSYDVKMKEKGDIPEGYSVSREKKERFSLILESASTNQTSMYLCASSLRTGGGRETQYFGPGTRLLVL.